These T cell receptor beta chains were read from a single sample in a study of blood T cells in healthy people across ages. TCRdb used MiXCR to reprocess the 5' RACE reads, holding one entry per CDR3 protein. Seen here are 600,000 to 800,000 distinct CDR3 sequences, approximately 52% observed once, and the top ten hold about 13%. The sample comprised blood. These receptors came from a woman at least 80 years old in good health. The conserved cysteine and the conserved F or W are not part of the CDR3 here. Only part of the rows carry a size: once, few, many, or a class if the clone is expanded.

V	size	J	CDR3
TRBV5-1	many	TRBJ2-1	ASSLGLAGVYDEQF
TRBV28	.	.	ASSLTGAGSYEQY
TRBV27	.	TRBJ1-2	ASSFGGTGGYT
TRBV7-9	.	TRBJ2-5	ASSLARALVDEQY
TRBV29-1	.	TRBJ2-7	SVEGQEGNEQY
TRBV29-1	.	TRBJ2-7	SVDLAGNYEQY
TRBV6-1	many	TRBJ2-3	ASSEAGHRVTDTQY
TRBV7-9	.	TRBJ2-2	ASGLAARAGELF
TRBV7-2	.	TRBJ2-1	ASGLGLAEVYYEQF
TRBV7-9	few	TRBJ2-5	ASSPGAFGGNEQY
TRBV20-1	many	TRBJ2-1	SALGDRANEQF
TRBV20-1	.	TRBJ2-3	SARGWETDTQY
TRBV27	.	TRBJ1-5	ASSLSSQGSNQPQH
TRBV13	.	TRBJ1-2	ASSPPDRGTPRGYT
TRBV5-1	many	TRBJ2-1	ASSLGEPINNEQF
TRBV7-2	.	TRBJ2-7	ASSLRGANYEQY
TRBV4-2	.	TRBJ1-1	ASSTAGGADKAF
TRBV5-4	few	TRBJ1-6	ASSPEGLHYNSPLH
TRBV10-3	.	TRBJ2-7	ATQLAGGREQY
TRBV2	.	TRBJ2-4	ASGRGQVAKNIQY
TRBV6-6	few	TRBJ2-4	ASSYGRGIRDIQY
TRBV29-1	.	TRBJ2-7	SVAETDPYEQY
TRBV10-3	.	TRBJ1-2	AISDSHGYT